This section outlines one T cell receptor (beta chain) sequence together with its context. The antigen is not known. This entry comes from a study of T cell responses to AZD1222 COVID-19 vaccine. Notes on the study in general: Rises in breadth and depth of Spike-specific TCRs came after two AZD1222 doses. Donors were chiefly white British, with a greater number of females, and clonal diversity was perhaps underestimated.

Clones were sequenced by immunoSEQ multiplex PCR, and TCRdb holds only the in-frame ones, with some missing. The sample records around 110,000 clones, around 90% being singletons. This clonotype originated in an adult in good health. The sample consisted of peripheral blood, taken on day 0 of AZD1222 vaccination.

This CDR3 is CASSLDRNTEAFF. The DNA of the CDR3 is TGTGCCAGCTCCCTAGACAGGAACACTGAAGCTTTCTTT. The gene calls are TRBV18 and TRBJ1-1, with D possibly being TRBD1 (5 bases). Trimming removed 6 bases at V and 1 base at J, with 9 bases between. Looked up from germline, CDR1 is KGHSH and CDR2 is LQKENI. The CDR3 spans 13 residues.